The present TCR beta chain was sequenced within a study of cytomegalovirus exposure and HLA in healthy donors. Findings and limits, study-wide: What was likely a sequencing artifact was a cluster of highly shared sequence variants. Later analysis showed most CMV-associated TCR beta chains appearing HLA-restricted.

Worth noting for this clone: Its target is unknown.

Germline CDR1 and CDR2: SGHNT and YYREEE (reference sequence). Trimming cost V 2 bases and J 9 bases, with 21 bases left between them. The CDR3 loop spans 15 amino acids. The study ran its PCR with 60 Vbeta and 13 Jbeta primers. TCRdb's table, derived via immunoSEQ multiplex PCR, lists solely in-frame clones and lacks some. The sample carries about 160,000 clones, more than 75% recorded once. This TCR came from a girl between 5 and 17 years old in good health and CMV-seropositive. Input material: PBMCs. J is TRBJ2-7 and V is TRBV5-4; a possible D gene is TRBD2 (6 bases). CDR3 bases: TGTGCCAGCAGCTTCGGGTTTGGTAGCGGCTCTACGCAGTACTTC. This sequence encodes CASSFGFGSGSTQYF.